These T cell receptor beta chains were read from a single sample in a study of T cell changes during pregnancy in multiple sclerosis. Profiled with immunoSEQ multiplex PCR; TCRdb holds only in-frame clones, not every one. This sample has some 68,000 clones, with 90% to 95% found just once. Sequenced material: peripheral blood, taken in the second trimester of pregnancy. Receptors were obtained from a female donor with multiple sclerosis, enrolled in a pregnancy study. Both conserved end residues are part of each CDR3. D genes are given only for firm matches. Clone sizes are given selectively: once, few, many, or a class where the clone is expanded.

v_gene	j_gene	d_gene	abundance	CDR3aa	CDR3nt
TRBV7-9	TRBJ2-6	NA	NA	CASSPPDWTSGANVLTF	TGTGCCAGCAGCCCCCCGGACTGGACCTCTGGGGCCAACGTCCTGACTTTC
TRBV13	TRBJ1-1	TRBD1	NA	CASSLGPQGASAEAFF	TGTGCCAGCAGCTTAGGCCCTCAGGGGGCGAGCGCTGAAGCTTTCTTT
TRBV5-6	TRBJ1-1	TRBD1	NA	CASSWTGGGEAFF	TGTGCCAGCAGCTGGACAGGGGGAGGTGAAGCTTTCTTT
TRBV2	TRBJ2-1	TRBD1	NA	CASISGQGSYNEQFF	TGTGCCAGCATCTCGGGACAGGGCTCCTACAATGAGCAGTTCTTC
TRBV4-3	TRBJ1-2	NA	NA	CASSQETGVANYGYTF	TGCGCCAGCAGCCAAGAAACCGGGGTAGCTAACTATGGCTACACCTTC
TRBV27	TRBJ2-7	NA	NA	CLPGGPANSGRYEQYF	TGTCTTCCAGGAGGGCCCGCGAACTCCGGCCGCTACGAGCAGTACTTC
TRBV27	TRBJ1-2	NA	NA	CASSPRTFYGYTF	TGTGCCAGCAGCCCCCGCACTTTCTATGGCTACACCTTC
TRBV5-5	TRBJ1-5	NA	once	CASSLIYGGTAWQPQHF	TGTGCCAGCAGCTTAATTTATGGGGGGACTGCGTGGCAGCCCCAGCATTTT
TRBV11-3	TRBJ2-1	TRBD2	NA	CASSLDYLPSGNEQFF	TGTGCCAGCAGCTTAGATTACCTTCCTAGCGGCAATGAGCAGTTCTTC
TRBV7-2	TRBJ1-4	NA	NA	CASSFISAGEKLFF	TGTGCCAGCAGCTTTATATCCGCGGGTGAAAAACTGTTTTTT
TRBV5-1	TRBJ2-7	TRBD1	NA	CASSPGTGSYDEQYF	TGCGCCAGCAGCCCAGGGACAGGTTCGTATGACGAGCAGTACTTC
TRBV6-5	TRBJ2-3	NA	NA	CASSQLISTDTQYF	TGTGCCAGCAGTCAGTTGATTAGCACAGATACGCAGTATTTT
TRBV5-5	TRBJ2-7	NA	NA	CASSFGGREQYF	TGTGCCAGCAGCTTTGGCGGGCGCGAGCAGTACTTC
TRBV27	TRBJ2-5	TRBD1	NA	CASSLRYWDREETQYF	TGTGCCAGCAGTTTACGTTACTGGGACAGGGAAGAGACCCAGTACTTC
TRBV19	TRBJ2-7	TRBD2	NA	CASSEAGKSSYEQYF	TGTGCCAGTAGTGAAGCGGGGAAGAGCTCCTACGAGCAGTACTTC
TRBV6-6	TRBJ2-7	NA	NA	CASSSSAAGSPYEQYF	NA
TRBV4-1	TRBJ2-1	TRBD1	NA	CASSQEGTGEYNEQFF	TGCGCCAGCAGCCAAGAGGGGACAGGGGAATACAATGAGCAGTTCTTC
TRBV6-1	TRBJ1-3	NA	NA	CASSVGQSSGNTIYF	TGTGCCAGCAGTGTAGGACAGAGCTCTGGAAACACCATATATTTT
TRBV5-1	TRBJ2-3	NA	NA	CASSFRGALTDTQYF	TGCGCCAGCAGCTTCAGGGGCGCCCTAACAGATACGCAGTATTTT
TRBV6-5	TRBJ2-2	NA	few	CASIPTGSGELFF	TGTGCCAGCATCCCAACAGGGTCCGGGGAGCTGTTTTTT
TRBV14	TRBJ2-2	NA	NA	CASSQSRFPGELFF	TGTGCCAGCAGCCAGTCCAGGTTTCCCGGGGAGCTGTTTTTT
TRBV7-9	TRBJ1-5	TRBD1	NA	CASSRTGTGNNQPQHF	TGTGCCAGCAGCCGCACCGGGACAGGGAACAATCAGCCCCAGCATTTT
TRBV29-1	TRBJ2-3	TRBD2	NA	CSSGGLGTDTQYF	TGCAGCTCCGGGGGACTAGGCACAGATACGCAGTATTTT
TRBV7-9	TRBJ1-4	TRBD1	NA	CASTRTGLERLFF	TGTGCCAGCACGCGGACAGGGTTGGAAAGGCTGTTTTTT
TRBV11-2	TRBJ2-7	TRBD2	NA	CASSWILAGTYEQYF	TGTGCCAGCAGCTGGATACTAGCGGGTACCTACGAGCAGTACTTC
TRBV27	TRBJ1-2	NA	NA	CASSLQGFYGYTF	TGTGCCAGCAGCCTACAGGGTTTCTATGGCTACACCTTC
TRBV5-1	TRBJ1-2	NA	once	CASSLAGGAPYGYTF	TGCGCCAGCAGCTTGGCCGGGGGGGCTCCTTATGGCTACACCTTC
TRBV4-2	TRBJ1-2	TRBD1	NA	CASSQAGTDANYGYTF	TGTGCCAGCAGCCAAGCTGGGACAGACGCTAACTATGGCTACACCTTC
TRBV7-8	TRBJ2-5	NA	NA	CASSLGPVVPKTQYF	TGTGCCAGCAGCTTAGGCCCGGTAGTCCCAAAGACCCAGTACTTC
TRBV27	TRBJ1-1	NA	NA	CASSLTGRNTEAFF	TGTGCCAGCAGTTTGACAGGTAGGAACACTGAAGCTTTCTTT
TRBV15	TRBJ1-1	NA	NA	CATSREHRSFMNTEAFF	TGTGCCACCAGCAGAGAGCACAGAAGCTTTATGAACACTGAAGCTTTCTTT
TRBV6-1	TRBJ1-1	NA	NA	CASSEALPIRGSGTEAFF	TGTGCCAGCAGTGAAGCGCTTCCTATTAGGGGGAGCGGTACTGAAGCTTTCTTT
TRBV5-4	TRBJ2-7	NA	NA	CASSLMVGDYEQYF	TGTGCCAGCAGCTTGATGGTCGGGGACTACGAGCAGTACTTC
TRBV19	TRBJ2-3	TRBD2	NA	CASSLGGAGRTDTQYF	TGTGCCAGTAGCCTCGGGGGGGCAGGGCGCACAGATACGCAGTATTTT
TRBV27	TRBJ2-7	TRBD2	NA	CASSSAGYKEQYF	TGTGCCAGCAGTTCAGCGGGATACAAGGAGCAGTACTTC
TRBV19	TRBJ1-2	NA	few	CASGDGYTF	TGTGCCTCGGGGGATGGCTACACCTTC
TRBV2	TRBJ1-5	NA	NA	CASSEVVGVNQPQHF	TGTGCCAGCAGTGAAGTCGTAGGGGTAAATCAGCCCCAGCATTTT
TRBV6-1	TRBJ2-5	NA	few	CASSAWGEGETQYF	TGTGCCAGCAGTGCTTGGGGAGAGGGAGAGACCCAGTACTTC
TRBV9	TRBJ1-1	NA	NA	CASSVGYGVGVNTEAFF	TGTGCCAGCAGCGTAGGGTATGGGGTGGGAGTGAACACTGAAGCTTTCTTT
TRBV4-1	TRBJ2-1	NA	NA	CASSQDHRVSYNEQFF	TGCGCCAGCAGCCAAGATCACAGGGTCTCCTACAATGAGCAGTTCTTC
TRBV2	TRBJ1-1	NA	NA	CASSDFLTPMNTEAFF	TGTGCCAGCAGTGATTTCCTCACACCCATGAACACTGAAGCTTTCTTT
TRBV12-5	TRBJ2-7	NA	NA	CASGLAGEGNYEQYF	TGTGCTAGTGGTTTGGCGGGAGAGGGGAACTACGAGCAGTACTTC
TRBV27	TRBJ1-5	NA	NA	CASSFGWANQPQHF	TGTGCCAGCAGTTTTGGGTGGGCCAATCAGCCCCAGCATTTT
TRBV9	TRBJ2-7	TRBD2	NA	CASSPGGVYEQYF	TGTGCCAGCAGCCCGGGGGGAGTGTACGAGCAGTACTTC
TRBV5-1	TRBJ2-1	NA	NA	CASSLVWDGGISYNEQFF	TGCGCCAGCAGCTTGGTGTGGGATGGCGGGATCTCCTACAATGAGCAGTTCTTC
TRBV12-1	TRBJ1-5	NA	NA	CASSFCAGTRIRPQHF	TGTGCCAGCAGCTTTTGTGCCGGGACAAGAATACGGCCCCAGCATTTT
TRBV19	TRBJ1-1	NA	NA	CASSIDTGLGLAFF	TGTGCCAGTAGTATAGATACGGGACTCGGTTTGGCTTTCTTT
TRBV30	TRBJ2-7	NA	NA	CAWSGMVGPYF	TGTGCCTGGAGCGGAATGGTTGGGCCGTACTTC
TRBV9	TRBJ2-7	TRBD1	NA	CASSAGGQVHEQYF	TGTGCCAGCAGCGCCGGGGGACAGGTCCACGAGCAGTACTTC
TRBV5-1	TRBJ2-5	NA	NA	CASSFVQQETQYF	TGCGCCAGCAGCTTTGTACAGCAGGAGACCCAGTACTTC
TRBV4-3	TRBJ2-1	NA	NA	CASSQTLFGDEQFF	TGCGCCAGCAGCCAAACACTTTTCGGGGATGAGCAGTTCTTC
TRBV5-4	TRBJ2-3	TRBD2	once	CASSLKLADDTDTQYF	TGTGCCAGCAGCTTGAAGCTAGCGGATGACACAGATACGCAGTATTTT
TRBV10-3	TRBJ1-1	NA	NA	CAIGKAGVNTEAFF	TGTGCCATCGGGAAGGCAGGGGTGAACACTGAAGCTTTCTTT
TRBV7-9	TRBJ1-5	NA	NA	CASSLVRRPDQPQHF	TGTGCCAGCAGCTTAGTCCGCAGGCCTGATCAGCCCCAGCATTTT
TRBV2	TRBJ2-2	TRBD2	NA	CASRPLRGRAGELFF	TGTGCCAGCAGGCCATTGCGCGGGAGGGCCGGGGAGCTGTTTTTT
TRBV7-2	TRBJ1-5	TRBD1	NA	CASSFTGGNQPQHF	TGTGCCAGCAGCTTCACAGGGGGCAATCAGCCCCAGCATTTT
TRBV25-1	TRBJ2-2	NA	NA	CASSEYPDTGELFF	TGTGCCAGCAGTGAATATCCGGACACCGGGGAGCTGTTTTTT
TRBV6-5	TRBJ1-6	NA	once	CASSYDTTDNNSPLHF	TGTGCCAGCAGTTACGACACCACCGATAATAATTCACCCCTCCACTTT
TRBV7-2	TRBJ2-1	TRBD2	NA	CASSSGLAGGLGNEQFF	TGTGCCAGCAGCTCAGGACTAGCGGGGGGGCTGGGTAATGAGCAGTTCTTC
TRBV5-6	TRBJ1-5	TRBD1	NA	CASSFWDRGPNQPQHF	TGTGCCAGCAGCTTTTGGGACAGGGGGCCCAATCAGCCCCAGCATTTT